Listed here is a single T cell receptor beta chain. Its antigen is unknown. With 60 Vbeta and 13 Jbeta primers, the PCR was carried out. Profiled with immunoSEQ multiplex PCR; TCRdb holds only in-frame clones, not every one. This sample has more than 150,000 clones, with more than 65% found just once. This sample was taken from a study of cytomegalovirus exposure and HLA in healthy donors. Germline lookup yields CDR1 SQVTM and CDR2 ANQGSEA. The germline V and J ends were trimmed by 7 bases and 3 bases, with 16 bases remaining between them. CDR3 length: 13 amino acids. Notes on the study in general: Common viral pathogens (according to a later analysis) appeared linked to several of the most significant clusters. Upon later analysis, TCR association rates were observed to vary by HLA locus, being highest for DRB1 and lowest for HLA-C. Association of a missense DCLRE1C variant with TCR beta V- and J-gene trimming was reported in a later analysis. Apparent HLA restriction characterized most CMV-associated TCR beta chains in a later analysis.

The genes are TRBV29-1 and TRBJ2-7; D perhaps matches TRBD1 (6 bases). The TCR comes from a girl aged 2 to 9 in good health and CMV-seropositive. Sample: PBMCs. CDR3 residues: CSASPGTIYEQYF. CDR3 DNA: TGCAGCGCCAGCCCTGGGACAATCTACGAGCAGTACTTC.